This T cell receptor beta chain was recovered during a study of blood T cell repertoires in COVID-19. The overall study: COVID-19 samples, acute and convalescent, were from the United States, Italy and Spain. In each case, the material was cDNA or gDNA derived from T cells, B-cell-depleted T cells, or PBMCs.

V shed 3 bases and J shed 7 bases, with 9 bases lying between them. CDR3 size: 12 residues. Here immunoSEQ multiplex PCR was the method, and the copy in TCRdb shows in-frame clones only, minus some. The sample includes approximately 250,000 clones, about 81% seen only once; the top ten take 4.1%. The TCR sequence derives from a man between 25 and 39 years old with acute COVID-19. The chain is built from TRBV12-3 or TRBV12-4 and TRBJ1-2; no definite D call. Material for sequencing was PBMCs or T cells enriched from blood (not recorded which). The CDR3 sequence is CASSFFGGGYTF. The CDR3 DNA reads as TGTGCCAGCAGTTTTTTCGGAGGTGGCTACACCTTC.